The 10 T cell receptor beta chains below come from one sample, sequenced in a study of read filtering for tumor transcriptome and immune sequencing. The library was built from about 400 ng RNA with molecular barcoded adaptors for alpha/delta and beta/gamma chains. TCRdb re-called the reads through MiXCR, storing one row per CDR3 protein. The data hold roughly 130,000 distinct CDR3 sequences, with roughly 13% observed a single time. Specimen: a population of CD138-negative cells sorted from bone marrow. These receptors all stem from a donor at least 40 years old with multiple myeloma.

This clonotype was seen more than once but under ten times. This chain links TRBV14 with TRBJ1-3; a possible D gene is TRBD1 (5 bases). This CDR3 is built from 15 residues. Trimming took 1 base from V and 8 from J, leaving 15 bases between them. Germline loops: CDR1 SGHDN, CDR2 FVKESK. The CDR3 DNA reads as TGTGCCAGCAGCCAAGGCTCGGGACTTTCGGACACCATATATTTT. Amino acid sequence: CASSQGSGLSDTIYF.

This clonotype was picked up many times. The genes are TRBV6-1 and TRBJ1-1; D perhaps matches TRBD1 (5 bases). V dropped 6 bases and J dropped 0 bases, with 17 bases sitting between them. The CDR3 contains 16 residues. CDR1 and CDR2 (germline): MNHNS, SASEGT. The CDR3 nucleotides read TGTGCCAGCAGCCAATACCCGACAGTAGTGAACACTGAAGCTTTCTTT. Encoded protein: CASSQYPTVVNTEAFF.

J is TRBJ2-3 and V is TRBV19; TRBD2 aligns across 8 bases. Germline-derived CDR1 and CDR2 are LNHDA and SQIVND (reference sequence). Losses at the gene ends were 11 bases for V and 1 base for J; bases not matched to a gene: 5. This CDR3 has 13 residues. The chain's CDR3 is CASRRGGTDTQYF. Written as DNA, the CDR3 is TGTGCCTCCCGGCGGGGGGGCACAGATACGCAGTATTTT.

The gene calls are TRBV5-4 and TRBJ2-7, with a tentative D call TRBD1 (6 bases). The CDR3 spans 15 residues. From germline, CDR1 is SGHNT and CDR2 YYREEE (reference sequence). V was trimmed by 3 bases and J by 0 bases, leaving 13 bases between them. CDR3 amino acids: CASSSYRDTSYEQYF. CDR3 bases: TGTGCCAGCAGCTCTTATCGGGACACCTCCTACGAGCAGTACTTC.

At least ten counts were recorded for this clonotype. The V call is TRBV5-1, the J call TRBJ2-1; no definite D call. V shed 0 bases and J shed 6 bases, with 22 bases lying between them. Germline CDR1 SGHRS, CDR2 YFSETQ. The CDR3 has 18 amino acids. The CDR3 coding sequence is TGCGCCAGCAGCTTGGGTGGCCTCCAGCCCGCTCTGGGCAATGAGCAGTTCTTC. It codes for CASSLGGLQPALGNEQFF. Full variable domain (rest looked up from reference TRBV5-1 and TRBJ2-1): KAGVTQTPRYLIKTRGQQVTLSCSPISGHRSVSWYQQTPGQGLQFLFEYFSETQRNKGNFPGRFSGRQFSNSRSEMNVSTLELGDSALYLCASSLGGLQPALGNEQFFGPGTRLTVL.

The table lists this clonotype with many counts. The rearrangement links TRBV5-1 to TRBJ2-3, with D uncertain. CDR3 length: 13 residues. Germline lookup yields CDR1 SGHRS and CDR2 YFSETQ. V was trimmed by 5 bases and J by 1 base, leaving 8 bases between them. CDR3 in DNA: TGCGCCAGCAGTGAGGTTCGCACAGATACGCAGTATTTT. Residues: CASSEVRTDTQYF.

The rearrangement joins TRBV2 to TRBJ2-1, with TRBD1 matching 8 bases. This CDR3 region has 15 residues. The J segment lost 4 bases and the V segment lost 6 bases, leaving 8 bases of the junction unmatched. Germline CDR1 is SNHLY and CDR2 is FYNNEI. The CDR3 DNA reads TGTGCCAGCAGCGACAGGGGAGTAGGGTACAATGAGCAGTTCTTC. Translating gives CASSDRGVGYNEQFF.

This clonotype has ten or more counts. The genes are TRBV2 and TRBJ2-1; 7 bases align to TRBD1. The CDR3 is made up of 13 amino acids. Germline V gives CDR1 SNHLY, CDR2 FYNNEI. The J segment lost 6 bases and the V segment lost 10 bases, leaving 9 bases of the junction unmatched. The CDR3 is CATLEGAPNEQFF. The DNA of the CDR3 is TGTGCCACGCTAGAGGGGGCCCCCAATGAGCAGTTCTTC. Drawing the rest from reference TRBV2 and TRBJ2-1, the complete variable domain is EPEVTQTPSHQVTQMGQEVILRCVPISNHLYFYWYRQILGQKVEFLVSFYNNEISEKSEIFDDQFSVERPDGSNFTLKIRSTKLEDSAMYFCATLEGAPNEQFFGPGTRLTVL.

Many counts were recorded for this clonotype. This chain uses TRBV5-1 with TRBJ1-4, with no clear D. The CDR3 extends over 14 amino acids. Trimming took 0 bases from V and 5 from J, leaving 8 bases between them. CDR1 is SGHRS, CDR2 YFSETQ, per germline. CDR3 DNA sequence: TGCGCCAGCAGCTTGGAGGCAGAAAATGAAAAACTGTTTTTT. It codes for CASSLEAENEKLFF.

This clonotype came up many times. This rearrangement joins TRBV6-1 to TRBJ1-1; D unclear. Trimming shortened V by 1 base and J by 0 bases, and 12 bases separated the two germline ends. CDR1 and CDR2 (germline): MNHNS, SASEGT. The CDR3 is made up of 16 amino acids. CDR3 coding DNA: TGTGCCAGCAGTGAAGATGGCCAGAGCATGAACACTGAAGCTTTCTTT. Amino acids: CASSEDGQSMNTEAFF.